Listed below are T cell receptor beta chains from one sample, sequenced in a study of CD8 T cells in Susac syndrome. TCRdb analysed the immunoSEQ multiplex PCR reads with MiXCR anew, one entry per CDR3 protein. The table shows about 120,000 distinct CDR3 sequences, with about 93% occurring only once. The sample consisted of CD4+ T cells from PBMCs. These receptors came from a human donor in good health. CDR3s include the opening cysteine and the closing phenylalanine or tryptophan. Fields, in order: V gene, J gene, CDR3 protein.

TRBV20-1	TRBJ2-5	CSAKAGTIQETQYF
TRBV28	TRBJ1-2	CASSFFAAKDRADYGYTF
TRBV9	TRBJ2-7	CASSVSAGLSYEQYF
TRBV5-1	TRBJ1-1	CASSTGGRTEAFF
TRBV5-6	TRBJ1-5	CASSLVGSNQPQHF
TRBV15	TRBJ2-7	CATSPDRDYEQYF
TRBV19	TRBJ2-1	CASSRTSGTYNEQFF
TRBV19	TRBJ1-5	CATATGQGGNQPQHF
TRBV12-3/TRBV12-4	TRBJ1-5	CASSLLEAGDQPQHF
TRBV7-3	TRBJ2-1	CASSSGPVREQFF
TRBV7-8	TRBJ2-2	CASSYDRANTGELFF
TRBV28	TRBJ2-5	CASSGRSGLQETQYF
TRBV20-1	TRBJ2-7	CSARDGGGERGHGEQYF
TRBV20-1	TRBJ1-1	CSAIGTGGSEAFF
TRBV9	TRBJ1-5	CASSVGQSNQPQHF
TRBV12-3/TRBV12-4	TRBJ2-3	CASSPIAGEGDTQYF